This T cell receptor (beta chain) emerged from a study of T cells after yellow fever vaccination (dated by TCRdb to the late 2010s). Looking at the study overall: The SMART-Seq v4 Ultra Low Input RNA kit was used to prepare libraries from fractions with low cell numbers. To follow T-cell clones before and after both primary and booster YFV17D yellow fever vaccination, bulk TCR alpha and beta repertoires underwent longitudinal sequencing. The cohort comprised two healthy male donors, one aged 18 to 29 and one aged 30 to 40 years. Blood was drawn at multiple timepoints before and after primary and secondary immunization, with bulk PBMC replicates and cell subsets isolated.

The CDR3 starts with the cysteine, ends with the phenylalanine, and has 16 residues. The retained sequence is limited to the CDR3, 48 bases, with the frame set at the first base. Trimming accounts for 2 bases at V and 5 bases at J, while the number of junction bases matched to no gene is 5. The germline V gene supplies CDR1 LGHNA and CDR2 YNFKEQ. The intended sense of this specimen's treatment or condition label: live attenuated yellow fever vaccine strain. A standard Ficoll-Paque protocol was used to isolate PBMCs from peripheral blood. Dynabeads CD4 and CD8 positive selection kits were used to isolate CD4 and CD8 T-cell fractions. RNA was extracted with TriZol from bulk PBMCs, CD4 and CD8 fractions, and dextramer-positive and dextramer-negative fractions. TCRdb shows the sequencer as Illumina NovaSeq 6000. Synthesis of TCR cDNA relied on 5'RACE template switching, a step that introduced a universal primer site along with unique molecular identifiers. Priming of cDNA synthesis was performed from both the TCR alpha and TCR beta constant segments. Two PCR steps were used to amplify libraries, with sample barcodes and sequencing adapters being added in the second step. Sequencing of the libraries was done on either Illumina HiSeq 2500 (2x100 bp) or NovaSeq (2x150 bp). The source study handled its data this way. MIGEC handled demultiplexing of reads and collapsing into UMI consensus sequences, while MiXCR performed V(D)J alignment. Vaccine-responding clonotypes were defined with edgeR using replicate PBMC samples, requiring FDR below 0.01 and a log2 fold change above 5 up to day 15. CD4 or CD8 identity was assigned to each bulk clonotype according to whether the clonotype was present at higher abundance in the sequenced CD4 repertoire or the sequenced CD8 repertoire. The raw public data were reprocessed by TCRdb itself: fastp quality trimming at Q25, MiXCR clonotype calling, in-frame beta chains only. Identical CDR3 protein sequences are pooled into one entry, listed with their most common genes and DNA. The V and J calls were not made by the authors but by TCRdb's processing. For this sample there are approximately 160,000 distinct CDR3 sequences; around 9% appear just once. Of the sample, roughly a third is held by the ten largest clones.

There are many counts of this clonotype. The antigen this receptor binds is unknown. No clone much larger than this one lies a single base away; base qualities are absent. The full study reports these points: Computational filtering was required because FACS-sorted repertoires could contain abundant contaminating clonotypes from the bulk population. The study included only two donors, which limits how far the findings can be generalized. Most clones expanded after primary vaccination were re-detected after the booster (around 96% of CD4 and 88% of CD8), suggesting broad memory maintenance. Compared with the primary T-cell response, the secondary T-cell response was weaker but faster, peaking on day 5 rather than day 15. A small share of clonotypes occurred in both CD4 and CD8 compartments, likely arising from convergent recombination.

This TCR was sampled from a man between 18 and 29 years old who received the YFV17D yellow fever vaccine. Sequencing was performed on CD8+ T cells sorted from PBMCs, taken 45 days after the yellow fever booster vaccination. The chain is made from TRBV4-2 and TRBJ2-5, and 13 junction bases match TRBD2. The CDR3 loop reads CASSQTSGGAGETQYF. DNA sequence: TGTGCCAGCAGCCAAACTAGCGGGGGGGCAGGTGAGACCCAGTACTTC.